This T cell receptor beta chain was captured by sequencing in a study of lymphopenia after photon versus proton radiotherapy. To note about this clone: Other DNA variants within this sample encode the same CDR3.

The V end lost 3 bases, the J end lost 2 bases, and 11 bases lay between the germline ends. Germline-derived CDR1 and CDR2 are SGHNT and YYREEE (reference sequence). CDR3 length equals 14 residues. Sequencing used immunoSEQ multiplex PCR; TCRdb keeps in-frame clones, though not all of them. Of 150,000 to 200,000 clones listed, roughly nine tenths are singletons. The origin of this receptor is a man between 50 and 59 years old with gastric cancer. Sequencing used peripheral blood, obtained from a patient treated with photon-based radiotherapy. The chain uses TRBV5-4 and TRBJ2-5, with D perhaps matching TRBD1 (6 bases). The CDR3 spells CASSSGHLQETQYF. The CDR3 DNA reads TGTGCCAGCAGCTCGGGACATCTACAAGAGACCCAGTACTTC.